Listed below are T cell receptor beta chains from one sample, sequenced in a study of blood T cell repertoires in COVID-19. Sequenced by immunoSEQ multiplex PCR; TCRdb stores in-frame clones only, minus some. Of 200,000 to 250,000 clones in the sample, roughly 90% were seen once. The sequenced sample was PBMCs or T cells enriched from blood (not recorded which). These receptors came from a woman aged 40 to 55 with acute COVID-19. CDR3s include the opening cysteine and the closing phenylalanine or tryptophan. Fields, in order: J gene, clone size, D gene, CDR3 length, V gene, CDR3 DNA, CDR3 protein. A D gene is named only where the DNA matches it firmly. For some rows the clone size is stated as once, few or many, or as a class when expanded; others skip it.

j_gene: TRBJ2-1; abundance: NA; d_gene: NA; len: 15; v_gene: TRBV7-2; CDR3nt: TGTGCCAGCAGCGGGGTGCGGGGGCAGGGGCATGAGCAGTTCTTC; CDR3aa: CASSGVRGQGHEQFF
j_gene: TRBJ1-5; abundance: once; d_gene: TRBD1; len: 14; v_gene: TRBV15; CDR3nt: TGTGCCACCAGCGGACAGGGCCCTTATCAGCCCCAGCATTTT; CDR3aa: CATSGQGPYQPQHF
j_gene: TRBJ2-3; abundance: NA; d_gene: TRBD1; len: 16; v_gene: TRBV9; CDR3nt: TGTGCCAGCAGCGCAACAGGGGGATCTAGCACAGATACGCAGTATTTT; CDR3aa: CASSATGGSSTDTQYF
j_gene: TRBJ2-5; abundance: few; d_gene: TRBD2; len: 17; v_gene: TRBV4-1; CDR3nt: TGCGCCAGCAGCCGTGGGACTAGCGGGGGAAGTCAAGAGACCCAGTACTTC; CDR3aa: CASSRGTSGGSQETQYF
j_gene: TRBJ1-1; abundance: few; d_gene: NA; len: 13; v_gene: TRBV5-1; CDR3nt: TGCGCCAGCAGCTTCGTCCCGAACACTGAAGCTTTCTTT; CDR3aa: CASSFVPNTEAFF
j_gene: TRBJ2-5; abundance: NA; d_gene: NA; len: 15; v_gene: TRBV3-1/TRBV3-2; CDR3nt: TGTGCCAGCAGCCAAGAAAGAGGGTCCCAAGAGACCCAGTACTTC; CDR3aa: CASSQERGSQETQYF
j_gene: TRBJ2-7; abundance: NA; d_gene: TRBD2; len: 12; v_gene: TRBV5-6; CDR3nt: TGTGCCAGCAGCCCGGGAGGATACGAGCAGTACTTC; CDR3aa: CASSPGGYEQYF
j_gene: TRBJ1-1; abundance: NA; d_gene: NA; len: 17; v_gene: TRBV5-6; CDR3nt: TGTGCCAGCAGCCCCCGCGGAGGCCGGCGTTCGAACACTGAAGCTTTCTTT; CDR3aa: CASSPRGGRRSNTEAFF
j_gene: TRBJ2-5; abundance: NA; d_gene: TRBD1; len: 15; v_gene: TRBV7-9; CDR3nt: TGTGCCAGCAGCTCCCGGGACAGGGGACGGGAGACCCAGTACTTC; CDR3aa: CASSSRDRGRETQYF
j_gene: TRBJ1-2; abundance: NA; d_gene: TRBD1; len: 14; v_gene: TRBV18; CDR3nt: TGTGCCAGCTCACCAGCGCAGGGGGACTATGGCTACACCTTC; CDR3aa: CASSPAQGDYGYTF
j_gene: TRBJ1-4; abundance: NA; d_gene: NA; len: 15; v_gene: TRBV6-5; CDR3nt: TGTGCCAGCAGACCAAACAGGGTCGGGCATGAAAAACTGTTTTTT; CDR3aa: CASRPNRVGHEKLFF
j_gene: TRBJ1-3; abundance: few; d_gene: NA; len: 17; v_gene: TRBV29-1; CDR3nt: TGCAGCGTTGAAGATCCCCACGGTGGGAGCTCTGGAAACACCATATATTTT; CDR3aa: CSVEDPHGGSSGNTIYF
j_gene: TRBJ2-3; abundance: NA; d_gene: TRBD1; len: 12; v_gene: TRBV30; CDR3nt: TGTGCCTGGAGTACGACAGGGAATACGCAGTATTTT; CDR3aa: CAWSTTGNTQYF
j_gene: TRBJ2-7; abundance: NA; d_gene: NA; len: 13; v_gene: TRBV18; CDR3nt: TGTGCCAGCTCACCCCAAAGGGGCGACGAGCAGTACTTC; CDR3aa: CASSPQRGDEQYF
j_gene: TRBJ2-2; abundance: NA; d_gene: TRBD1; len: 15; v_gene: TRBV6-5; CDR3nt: TGTGCCAGCAGTTACTCGGCAGGGGGAACCGGGGAGCTGTTTTTT; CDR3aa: CASSYSAGGTGELFF
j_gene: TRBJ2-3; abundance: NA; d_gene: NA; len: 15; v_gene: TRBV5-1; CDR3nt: TGCGCCAGCAGCTTGGGAGTTACGGGCACAGATACGCAGTATTTT; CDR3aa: CASSLGVTGTDTQYF
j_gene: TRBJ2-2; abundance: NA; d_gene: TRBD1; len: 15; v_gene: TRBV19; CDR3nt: TGTGCCAGTACCCCCCGATCACAGGGGACCGGGGAGCTGTTTTTT; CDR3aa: CASTPRSQGTGELFF
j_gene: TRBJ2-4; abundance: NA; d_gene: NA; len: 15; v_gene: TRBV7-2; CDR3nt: TGTGCCAGCAGCTTCGCGGCGGGGAGTAAAAACATTCAGTACTTC; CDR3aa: CASSFAAGSKNIQYF
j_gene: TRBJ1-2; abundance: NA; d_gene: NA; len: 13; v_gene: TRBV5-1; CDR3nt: TGCGCCAGCAGCTTGGACAATAACTATGGCTACACCTTC; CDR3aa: CASSLDNNYGYTF
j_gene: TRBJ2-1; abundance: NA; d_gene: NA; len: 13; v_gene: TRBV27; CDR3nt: TGTGCCAGCAGTTTCCAGGGTTTCAATGAGCAGTTCTTC; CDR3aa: CASSFQGFNEQFF